The 17 T cell receptor beta chains reported below all come from one sample, sequenced in a study of CD8 T cells in ankylosing spondylitis (TCRdb year 2017). The method was 5' RACE. TCRdb lists the instrument as Illumina HiSeq 2500. The public reads were quality trimmed at Q25 with fastp and then assembled into clones with MiXCR by TCRdb, keeping productive beta chains. For every CDR3 protein sequence, its rows merge into one entry that carries the most common genes and DNA. This sample has roughly 470,000 distinct CDR3 sequences in its table, and roughly 27% of those were observed once. The ten largest clones represent under 0.9% of the sample. Their antigens are not known. What the authors observed across the whole study: Blood from ankylosing spondylitis patients appeared to be characterized by a TCR beta motif made up of several highly homologous amino acid variants.

The specimen sequenced was blood, either unsorted or a sorted T cell fraction (not recorded which). The receptors were gathered from a male donor with ankylosing spondylitis.

This clonotype was observed a handful of times. Here the CDR3 DNA reads TGCGCCAGCAGCTTGGCTCTTAGCGGCAATGGCTACAATGAGCAGTTCTTC. This encodes CASSLALSGNGYNEQFF. The chain has TRBV5-1 and TRBJ2-1; D is perhaps TRBD2 (6 bases). The CDR3 totals 17 residues. Germline V lookup: CDR1 SGHRS, CDR2 YFSETQ. V lost 0 bases to trimming and J lost 3 bases, with 16 bases between them.

The sample holds a few counts of this clonotype. This chain links TRBV29-1 with TRBJ2-3; 10 bases agree with TRBD2. This CDR3 spans 13 amino acids. Trimming at V came to 8 bases and at J to 5 bases, leaving 7 bases not matched to a gene. Germline loops: CDR1 SQVTM, CDR2 ANQGSEA. The CDR3 is CSNRLAGLDTQYF. The DNA for the CDR3 is TGCAGCAATCGACTAGCGGGCCTAGATACGCAGTATTTT.

In its sample, this clonotype was seen a few times. This chain joins TRBV20-1 and TRBJ2-3; 7 bases agree with TRBD1. The ends lost 1 base at V and 8 bases at J; junction bases unmatched: 9. The CDR3 is 14 amino acids. CDR1 is DFQATT and CDR2 is SNEGSKA in the germline V gene (reference sequence). The CDR3 here is CSARVQGEWVTQYF. CDR3 nucleotide sequence: TGCAGTGCTAGAGTCCAGGGGGAATGGGTTACGCAGTATTTT.

This clonotype was detected only a few times. This rearrangement joins TRBV5-5 to TRBJ2-2; 9 bases align to TRBD2. Germline V gene data show CDR1 as SGHKS and CDR2 as YYEKEE (reference sequence). This CDR3 comprises 15 residues. Losses at the gene ends were 3 bases for V and 4 bases for J; bases not matched to a gene: 4. The CDR3 region has the DNA TGTGCCAGCAGCTCCGGGACTAGCTCCACCGGGGAGCTGTTTTTT. Translating it yields CASSSGTSSTGELFF.

The V and J genes are TRBV6-1 and TRBJ1-2; D perhaps matches TRBD1 (5 bases). CDR3 length: 17 residues. V was clipped by 0 bases and J by 2 bases, with 16 bases between them. Germline CDR1 MNHNS, CDR2 SASEGT. Written as DNA, the CDR3 is TGTGCCAGCAGTGAAGCGTGGGGAGACAGTGTCAACTATGGCTACACCTTC. This sequence encodes CASSEAWGDSVNYGYTF.

This clonotype was recorded at least ten times. The chain employs TRBV5-1 and TRBJ2-5; D call uncertain. CDR1 and CDR2 from the germline V gene are SGHRS and YFSETQ. Trimming stripped 4 bases from V and 4 bases from J, with 14 bases between. This CDR3 has 14 amino acids. The CDR3 DNA is TGCGCCAGCAGCGTAATCTCCAAGGGAGAGACCCAGTACTTC. Its translation: CASSVISKGETQYF.

J is TRBJ1-2 and V is TRBV27; 11 nucleotides align to TRBD1. The CDR3 contains 15 residues. Germline values: CDR1 MNHEY, CDR2 SMNVEV (reference sequence). With 3 bases clipped from V and 8 bases from J, the junction kept 8 bases outside the gene matches. Here the CDR3 reads CASSLRGQGAGGYTF. Here the CDR3 DNA reads TGTGCCAGCAGTTTGCGAGGACAGGGGGCAGGAGGCTACACCTTC.

V usage is TRBV19 and J usage is TRBJ1-1, with D possibly being TRBD1 (5 bases). Germline V gene sequence: CDR1 LNHDA, CDR2 SQIVND (reference sequence). V lost 5 bases and J lost 4, with 14 bases in between. The CDR3 is 14 residues long. The CDR3, as DNA: TGTGCCAGTAGTGGTCCCGGGAGGGGCACTGAAGCTTTCTTT. As protein: CASSGPGRGTEAFF.

Written as DNA, the CDR3 is TGTGCCAGCAGTTCTAAAGGGACTAGCGCCTACAATGAGCAGTTCTTC. This translates into CASSSKGTSAYNEQFF. The rearrangement uses TRBV12-3 or TRBV12-4 and TRBJ2-1, with 10 bases matching TRBD2. V gave up 4 bases and J gave up 2 bases; unmatched junction bases: 5. The CDR3 contains 16 residues.

The rearrangement links TRBV29-1 to TRBJ2-1; 14 nucleotides match TRBD2. The V gene end was trimmed by 6 bases and the J gene end by 10 bases; junction bases not matched to a gene: 8. The CDR3 length is 14 residues. Germline CDR1 reads SQVTM; CDR2 reads ANQGSEA. Here the CDR3 reads CSVGGLAGVREQFF. In DNA, the CDR3 is TGCAGCGTCGGGGGACTAGCGGGAGTTAGAGAGCAGTTCTTC.

The chain links TRBV7-7 to TRBJ2-1; 9 nucleotides line up with TRBD2. From germline, CDR1 is SSHAT and CDR2 FNYEAQ (reference sequence). The junction had 8 bases not matched to a gene; V was cut back by 0 bases and J by 8 bases. This CDR3 has 16 amino acids. The CDR3 DNA is TGTGCCAGCAGCTTAGCGGGAAGCGGGAGGCCCCATGAGCAGTTCTTC. Translating gives CASSLAGSGRPHEQFF. The variable domain in full, completed from reference TRBV7-7 and TRBJ2-1, reads GAGVSQSPRYKVTKRGQDVTLRCDPISSHATLYWYQQALGQGPEFLTYFNYEAQPDKSGLPSDRFSAERPEGSISTLTIQRTEQRDSAMYRCASSLAGSGRPHEQFFGPGTRLTVL.

This chain uses TRBV7-8 with TRBJ2-1; the D gene is possibly TRBD2 (5 bases). The germline V and J ends were trimmed by 1 base and 6 bases, with 13 bases remaining between them. The CDR3 runs to 15 residues. Germline assignment: CDR1 SGHVS and CDR2 FQNEAQ. The CDR3 DNA sequence: TGTGCCAGCAGCTTAGGCCGTAGAGAGGGCAATGAGCAGTTCTTC. Its translation: CASSLGRREGNEQFF.

On this clonotype itself: At one of its ends the junction is not consistent with the germline gene, which may arise from a read error. The J gene is TRBJ1-1, the V gene TRBV29-1; 8 bases fit TRBD1. The V gene's germline CDR1 is SQVTM and CDR2 ANQGSEA. The CDR3 is made up of 14 amino acids. CDR3: CSVGTGPPRTDAFF. The DNA of the CDR3 is TGCAGCGTCGGGACAGGCCCTCCTAGGACTGACGCTTTCTTT.

A few counts support this clonotype. V gene TRBV15 combines with J gene TRBJ2-3, with TRBD2 matching 9 bases. This CDR3 spans 17 amino acids. Trimming removed 4 bases from V and 0 bases from J; junction bases left unmatched: 8. Germline V gene lookup returns CDR1 LNHNV and CDR2 YYDKDF (reference sequence). CDR3 loop: CATSTSSLAGSTDTQYF. In DNA, the CDR3 is TGTGCCACCAGCACCTCCTCCCTAGCGGGGAGCACAGATACGCAGTATTTT.

The chain carries TRBV19 and TRBJ1-2, with no clear D. Trimming removed 1 base at V and 3 bases at J, with 6 bases between. Germline V gene sequence: CDR1 LNHDA, CDR2 SQIVND (reference sequence). The length of the CDR3 is 13 residues. The CDR3 DNA is TGTGCCAGTAGTATAGCAGGAGACTATGGCTACACCTTC. It encodes CASSIAGDYGYTF.

The chain has TRBV6-1 and TRBJ2-1; 12 bases match TRBD2. V gave up 6 bases and J gave up 6 bases; unmatched junction bases: 9. Germline CDR1 is MNHNS and CDR2 is SASEGT. This CDR3 is built from 16 residues. CDR3 protein: CASSVTPSGRANEQFF. The DNA for the CDR3 is TGTGCCAGCAGCGTCACACCTAGCGGGAGGGCCAATGAGCAGTTCTTC.

CDR3 DNA: TGCAGTGCTAGGGGCGCGATCACCCTCCACTTT. The encoded protein is CSARGAITLHF. This chain connects TRBV20-1 to TRBJ1-6, with D hard to call. The CDR3 covers 11 residues. CDR1 and CDR2 from the germline V gene are DFQATT and SNEGSKA (reference sequence). Trimming shortened V by 3 bases and J by 14 bases, and 11 bases separated the two germline ends.